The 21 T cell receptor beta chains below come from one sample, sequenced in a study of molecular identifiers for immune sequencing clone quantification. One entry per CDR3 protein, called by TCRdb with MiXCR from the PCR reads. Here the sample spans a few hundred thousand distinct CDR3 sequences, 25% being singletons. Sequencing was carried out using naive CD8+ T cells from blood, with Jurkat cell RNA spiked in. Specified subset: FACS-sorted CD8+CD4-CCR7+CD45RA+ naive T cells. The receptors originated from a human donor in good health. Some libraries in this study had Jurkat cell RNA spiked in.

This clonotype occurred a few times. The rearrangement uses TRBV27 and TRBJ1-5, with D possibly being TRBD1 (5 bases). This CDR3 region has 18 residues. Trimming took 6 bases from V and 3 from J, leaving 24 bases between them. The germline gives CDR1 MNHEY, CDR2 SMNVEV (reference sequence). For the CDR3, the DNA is TGTGCCAGCAGCCGACTGAAGAGGGCCCGAGGGGTCAATCAGCCCCAGCATTTT. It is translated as CASSRLKRARGVNQPQHF.

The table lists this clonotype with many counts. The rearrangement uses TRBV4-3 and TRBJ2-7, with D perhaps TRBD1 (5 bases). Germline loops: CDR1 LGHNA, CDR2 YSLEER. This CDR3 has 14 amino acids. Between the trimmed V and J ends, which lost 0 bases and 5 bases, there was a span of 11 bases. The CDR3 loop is CASSQDRVADEQYF. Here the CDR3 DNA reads TGCGCCAGCAGCCAAGACAGGGTTGCCGACGAGCAGTACTTC.

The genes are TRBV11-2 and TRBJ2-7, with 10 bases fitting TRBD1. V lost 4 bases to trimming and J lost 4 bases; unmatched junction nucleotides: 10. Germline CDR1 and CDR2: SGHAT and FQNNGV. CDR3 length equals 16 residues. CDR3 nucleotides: TGTGCCAGCAGCTACGGGACAGGGGAAGCCTCTTACGAGCAGTACTTC. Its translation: CASSYGTGEASYEQYF.

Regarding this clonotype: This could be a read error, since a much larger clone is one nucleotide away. DNA for the CDR3: TGTGCCAGCGGCCAAGGGACAGGGATGAACACTGAAGCTTTCTTT. This codes for CASGQGTGMNTEAFF. This rearrangement joins TRBV4-2 to TRBJ1-1, with TRBD1 identical over 9 bases. The V gene's germline CDR1 is LGHNA and CDR2 YNFKEQ. This CDR3 has 15 residues.

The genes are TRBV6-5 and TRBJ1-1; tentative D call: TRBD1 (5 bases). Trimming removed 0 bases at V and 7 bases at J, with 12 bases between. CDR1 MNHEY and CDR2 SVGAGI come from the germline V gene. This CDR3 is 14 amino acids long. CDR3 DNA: TGTGCCAGCAGTTACTCGACGACAGCAGTTGAAGCTTTCTTT. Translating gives CASSYSTTAVEAFF.

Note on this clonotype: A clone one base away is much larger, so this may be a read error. CDR3 sequence: CCAINTGELFF. CDR3 nucleotides: TGCTGTGCTATAAACACCGGGGAGCTGTTTTTT. This chain uses TRBV20-1 with TRBJ2-2; no reliable D call. Germline V gives CDR1 DFQATT, CDR2 SNEGSKA (reference sequence). The length of the CDR3 is 11 residues.

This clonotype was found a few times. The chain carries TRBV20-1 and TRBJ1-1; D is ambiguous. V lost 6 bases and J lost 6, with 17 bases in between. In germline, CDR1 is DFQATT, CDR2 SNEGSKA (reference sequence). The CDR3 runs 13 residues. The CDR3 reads CSANLVGFPEAFF. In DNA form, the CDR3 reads TGCAGTGCAAACCTGGTAGGGTTTCCTGAAGCTTTCTTT.

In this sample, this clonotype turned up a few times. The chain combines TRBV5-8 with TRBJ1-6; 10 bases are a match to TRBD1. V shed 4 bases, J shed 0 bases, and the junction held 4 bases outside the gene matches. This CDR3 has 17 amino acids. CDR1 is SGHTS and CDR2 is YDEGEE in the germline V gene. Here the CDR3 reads CASSPGTGDSYNSPLHF. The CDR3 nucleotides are TGTGCCAGCAGCCCTGGGACAGGGGACTCCTATAATTCACCCCTCCACTTT.

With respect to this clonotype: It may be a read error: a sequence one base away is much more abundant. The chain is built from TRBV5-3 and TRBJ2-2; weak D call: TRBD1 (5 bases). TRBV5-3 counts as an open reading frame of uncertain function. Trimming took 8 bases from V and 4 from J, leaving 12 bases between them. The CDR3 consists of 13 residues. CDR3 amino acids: CASSIQATGELFF. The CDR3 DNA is TGTGCCAGCAGCATACAGGCCACCGGGGAGCTGTTTTTT.

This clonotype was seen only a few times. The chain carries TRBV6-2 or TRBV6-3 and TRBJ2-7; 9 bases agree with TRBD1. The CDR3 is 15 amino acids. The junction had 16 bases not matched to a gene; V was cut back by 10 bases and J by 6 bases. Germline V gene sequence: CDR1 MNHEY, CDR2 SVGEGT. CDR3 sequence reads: CATTPTGTGLSEQYF. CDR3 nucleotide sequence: TGTGCCACCACCCCCACCGGGACAGGGCTTTCCGAGCAGTACTTC.

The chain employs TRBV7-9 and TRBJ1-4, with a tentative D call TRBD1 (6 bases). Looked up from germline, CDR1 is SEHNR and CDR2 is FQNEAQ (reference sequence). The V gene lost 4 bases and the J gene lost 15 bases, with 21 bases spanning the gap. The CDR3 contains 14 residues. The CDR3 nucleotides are TGTGCCAGCAGCTCCGGGACATCGAACAACGGGGTGTTTTTT. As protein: CASSSGTSNNGVFF.

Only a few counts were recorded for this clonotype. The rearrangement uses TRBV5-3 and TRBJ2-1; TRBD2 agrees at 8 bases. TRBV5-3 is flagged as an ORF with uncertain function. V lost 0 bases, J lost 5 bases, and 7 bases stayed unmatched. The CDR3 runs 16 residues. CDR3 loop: CARSLAGLAENNEQFF. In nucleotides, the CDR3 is TGTGCCAGAAGCTTGGCCGGACTAGCAGAGAACAATGAGCAGTTCTTC.

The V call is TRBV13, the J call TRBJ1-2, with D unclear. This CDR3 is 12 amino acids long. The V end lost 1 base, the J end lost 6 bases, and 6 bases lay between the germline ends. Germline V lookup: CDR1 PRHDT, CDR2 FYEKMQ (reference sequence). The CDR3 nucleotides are TGTGCCAGCAGCTTAGAGAGTCATGGCTACACCTTC. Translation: CASSLESHGYTF.

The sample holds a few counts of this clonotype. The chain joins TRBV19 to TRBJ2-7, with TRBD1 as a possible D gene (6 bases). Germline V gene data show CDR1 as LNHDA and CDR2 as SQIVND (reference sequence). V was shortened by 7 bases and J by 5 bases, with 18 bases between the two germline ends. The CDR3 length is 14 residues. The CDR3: CASTSGAPRDEQYF. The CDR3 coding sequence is TGTGCCAGTACTTCAGGGGCCCCGAGGGACGAGCAGTACTTC.

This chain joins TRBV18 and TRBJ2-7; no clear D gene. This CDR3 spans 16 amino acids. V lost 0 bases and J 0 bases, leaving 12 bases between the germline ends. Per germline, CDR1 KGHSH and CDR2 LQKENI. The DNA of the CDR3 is TGTGCCAGCTCACCACCACCGACGGCCCCCTCCTACGAGCAGTACTTC. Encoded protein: CASSPPPTAPSYEQYF.

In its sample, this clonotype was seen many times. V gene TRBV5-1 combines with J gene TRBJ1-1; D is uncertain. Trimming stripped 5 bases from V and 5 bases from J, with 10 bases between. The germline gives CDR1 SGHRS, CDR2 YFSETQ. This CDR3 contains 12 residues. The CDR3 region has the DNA TGCGCCAGCAGGCTCGGGAGTACTGAAGCTTTCTTT. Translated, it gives CASRLGSTEAFF. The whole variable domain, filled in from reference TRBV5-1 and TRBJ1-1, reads KAGVTQTPRYLIKTRGQQVTLSCSPISGHRSVSWYQQTPGQGLQFLFEYFSETQRNKGNFPGRFSGRQFSNSRSEMNVSTLELGDSALYLCASRLGSTEAFFGQGTRLTVV.

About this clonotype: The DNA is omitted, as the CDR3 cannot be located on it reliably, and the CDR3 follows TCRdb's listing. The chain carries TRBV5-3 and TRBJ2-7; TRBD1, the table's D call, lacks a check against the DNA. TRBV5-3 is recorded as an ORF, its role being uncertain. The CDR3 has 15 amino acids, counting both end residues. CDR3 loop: CASSLFGQGAYEQHF.

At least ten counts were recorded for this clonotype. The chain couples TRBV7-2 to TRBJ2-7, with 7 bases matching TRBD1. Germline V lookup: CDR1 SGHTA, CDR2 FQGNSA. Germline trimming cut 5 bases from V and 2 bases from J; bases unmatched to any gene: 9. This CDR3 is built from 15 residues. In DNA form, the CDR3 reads TGTGCCAGCAGCAACATCTGGGACAGAACCTACGAGCAGTACTTC. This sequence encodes CASSNIWDRTYEQYF.

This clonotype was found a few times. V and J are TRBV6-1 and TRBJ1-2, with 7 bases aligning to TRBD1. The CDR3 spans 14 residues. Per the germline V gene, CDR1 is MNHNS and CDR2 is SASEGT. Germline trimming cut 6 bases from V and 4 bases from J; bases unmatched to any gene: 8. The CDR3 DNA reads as TGTGCCAGCAGGTATTTTGGGACAGTCTATGGCTACACCTTC. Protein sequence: CASRYFGTVYGYTF.

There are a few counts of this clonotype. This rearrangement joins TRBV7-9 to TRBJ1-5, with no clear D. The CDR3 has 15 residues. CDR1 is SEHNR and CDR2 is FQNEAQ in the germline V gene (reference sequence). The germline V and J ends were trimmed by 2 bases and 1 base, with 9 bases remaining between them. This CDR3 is CASSLNVGSNQPQHF. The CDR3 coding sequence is TGTGCCAGCAGCTTAAACGTTGGGAGCAATCAGCCCCAGCATTTT. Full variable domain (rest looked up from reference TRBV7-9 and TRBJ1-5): DTGVSQNPRHKITKRGQNVTFRCDPISEHNRLYWYRQTLGQGPEFLTYFQNEAQLEKSRLLSDRFSAERPKGSFSTLEIQRTEQGDSAMYLCASSLNVGSNQPQHFGDGTRLSIL.

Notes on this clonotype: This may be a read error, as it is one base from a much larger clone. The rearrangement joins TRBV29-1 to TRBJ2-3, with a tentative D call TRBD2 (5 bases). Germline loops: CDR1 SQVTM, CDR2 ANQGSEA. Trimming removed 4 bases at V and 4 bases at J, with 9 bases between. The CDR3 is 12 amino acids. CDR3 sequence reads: CSVVWGADTQYF. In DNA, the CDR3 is TGCAGCGTTGTGTGGGGAGCAGATACGCAGTATTTT.